Presented here are 11 T cell receptor beta chains from one specimen sequenced in a study of patients and donors after allogeneic stem cell transplantation. TCRdb re-analysed the RT-PCR reads in MiXCR, keeping a single row per CDR3 protein. Among approximately 150,000 distinct CDR3 sequences listed, about 24% were seen once. The sample was blood, either unsorted or a sorted T cell fraction (not recorded which). The source is a human donor who was either an allogeneic HSCT recipient or a stem cell or donor lymphocyte infusion donor (not recorded which). It is not recorded whose cells these are; they may come from a transplant donor.

The genes are TRBV7-2 and TRBJ2-5; 7 bases fit TRBD1. J gave up 3 bases and V 5 bases, and 3 bases lay outside the gene matches. CDR3 size: 13 residues. Germline V gene lookup returns CDR1 SGHTA and CDR2 FQGNSA. CDR3 DNA sequence: TGTGCCAGCAGCCCAGGGGGAAAAGAGACCCAGTACTTC. Translating it yields CASSPGGKETQYF.

The chain carries TRBV20-1 and TRBJ2-1; D might be TRBD2 (6 bases). CDR1 and CDR2 (germline): DFQATT, SNEGSKA (reference sequence). CDR3 length: 16 amino acids. Trimming took off 1 base at V and 4 bases at J, with 17 bases between the two ends. Written as DNA, the CDR3 is TGCAGTGCTAGAGCTCAGGTTCAGCGGGTTTACAATGAGCAGTTCTTC. This encodes CSARAQVQRVYNEQFF.

This clonotype was found a few times. The V call is TRBV6-5, the J call TRBJ2-7; D may be TRBD1 (5 bases). V was shortened by 8 bases and J by 5 bases, with 16 bases between the two germline ends. The germline V gene has CDR1 MNHEY and CDR2 SVGAGI. CDR3 length: 13 amino acids. The CDR3 spells CASFSDNYHEQYF. Written as DNA, the CDR3 is TGTGCCAGCTTTTCGGACAACTACCACGAGCAGTACTTC.

This clonotype was seen many times. Here the CDR3 reads CASSSKDRAASLNYGYTF. The CDR3, as DNA: TGTGCCAGCAGTTCGAAGGACAGGGCCGCCTCCCTTAACTATGGCTACACCTTC. The chain joins TRBV27 to TRBJ1-2, with 8 bases identical to TRBD1. After removal of 4 bases from V and 1 base from J, the junction contained 14 bases not matched to a gene. Germline-derived CDR1 and CDR2 are MNHEY and SMNVEV (reference sequence). The CDR3 is 18 amino acids.

This clonotype occurred a few times. J is TRBJ2-2 and V is TRBV29-1, with D hard to call. V was cut by 7 bases and J by 5 bases, with 17 bases left in between. Germline V gene lookup returns CDR1 SQVTM and CDR2 ANQGSEA. The CDR3 consists of 14 residues. This chain's CDR3 is CSARTAPRTGELFF. CDR3 bases: TGCAGCGCCCGCACGGCCCCACGGACCGGGGAGCTGTTTTTT.

The CDR3 here is CASSLALGGLGPDTQYF. DNA of the CDR3: TGTGCCAGCAGCTTAGCGTTGGGGGGACTAGGGCCAGATACGCAGTATTTT. This chain connects TRBV7-2 to TRBJ2-3; 8 positions agree with TRBD2. The CDR3 length is 17 residues. From germline, CDR1 is SGHTA and CDR2 FQGNSA. Trimming removed 0 bases from V and 4 bases from J; junction bases left unmatched: 9.

The chain has TRBV5-5 and TRBJ2-1, with TRBD2 as a possible D gene (6 bases). The germline V gene encodes CDR1 SGHKS and CDR2 YYEKEE (reference sequence). CDR3 length equals 12 residues. Trimming took 4 bases from V and 13 from J, leaving 15 bases between them. DNA for the CDR3: TGTGCCAGCAGCCCTCTTAGCGGAGACCAGTTCTTC. Translating it yields CASSPLSGDQFF.

V gene TRBV5-5 combines with J gene TRBJ2-1, with D perhaps matching TRBD1 or TRBD2 (5 bases each). The length of the CDR3 is 15 residues. With 6 bases removed from V and 10 bases from J, the gap between germline ends came to 23 bases. CDR1 SGHKS and CDR2 YYEKEE come from the germline V gene (reference sequence). CDR3 sequence (DNA): TGTGCCAGCATCTTTGGGACGGCGGATAGGGGAGAGCAGTTCTTC. It translates to CASIFGTADRGEQFF.

The chain links TRBV20-1 to TRBJ2-7; 10 nucleotides match TRBD2. The germline V gene has CDR1 DFQATT and CDR2 SNEGSKA (reference sequence). CDR3 length equals 18 residues. J lost 2 bases, V lost 1 base, and 14 bases had no gene match. The CDR3 region has the DNA TGCAGTGCTAGAGCCCTGGTAGACCTAGCGGGAGTGGCCTACGAGCAGTACTTC. Protein product: CSARALVDLAGVAYEQYF.

This clonotype was picked up many times. The chain links TRBV12-3 or TRBV12-4 to TRBJ1-5, with 10 bases lining up with TRBD1. The CDR3 has 15 residues. V shed 6 bases and J 11 bases; nucleotides not matched to a gene: 13. CDR3 amino acids: CASRRFGTGDSAQHF. The CDR3 DNA reads as TGTGCCAGCAGACGTTTCGGGACAGGGGATTCGGCCCAGCATTTT.

The chain carries TRBV5-1 and TRBJ2-3; TRBD2 agrees at 12 bases. The CDR3 consists of 17 residues. Unmatched junction bases numbered 10, after V lost 0 bases and J lost 8 bases. From germline, CDR1 is SGHRS and CDR2 YFSETQ. CDR3 nucleotides: TGCGCCAGCAGCTTGGCGCGACTAGCGGGGGACCTCGGTACGCAGTATTTT. Its protein is CASSLARLAGDLGTQYF.